The clone carrying this T cell receptor (beta chain) turned up a few times. This sample is part of a study of cytomegalovirus exposure and HLA in healthy donors. PCR involved 60 Vbeta and 13 Jbeta primers. Assay used: immunoSEQ multiplex PCR; TCRdb lists only in-frame clones, some missing. The sample has 100,000 to 150,000 clones; roughly a sixth are singletons. The CDR3 has 15 amino acids. V lost 0 bases and J lost 2, with 8 bases in between. The germline V gene encodes CDR1 SGHVS and CDR2 FNYEAQ. The source of this sequence is a female donor in good health and CMV-seropositive. The rearrangement links TRBV7-6 to TRBJ2-1; TRBD2 might be the D (5 bases). The sequenced sample was PBMCs. The CDR3: CASSLAAGPYNEQFF. CDR3 nucleotide sequence: TGTGCCAGCAGCTTAGCGGCGGGTCCCTACAATGAGCAGTTCTTC.